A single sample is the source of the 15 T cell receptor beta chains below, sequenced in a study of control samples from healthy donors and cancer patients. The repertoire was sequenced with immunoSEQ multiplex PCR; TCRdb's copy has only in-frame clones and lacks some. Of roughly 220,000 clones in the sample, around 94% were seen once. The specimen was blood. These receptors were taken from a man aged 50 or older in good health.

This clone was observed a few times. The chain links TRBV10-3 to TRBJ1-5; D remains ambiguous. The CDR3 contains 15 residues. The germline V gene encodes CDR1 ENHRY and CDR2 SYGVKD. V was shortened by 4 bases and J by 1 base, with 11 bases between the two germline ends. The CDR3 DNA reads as TGTGCCATCAGTGGGGGAGTGGGCAGCAATCAGCCCCAGCATTTT. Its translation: CAISGGVGSNQPQHF.

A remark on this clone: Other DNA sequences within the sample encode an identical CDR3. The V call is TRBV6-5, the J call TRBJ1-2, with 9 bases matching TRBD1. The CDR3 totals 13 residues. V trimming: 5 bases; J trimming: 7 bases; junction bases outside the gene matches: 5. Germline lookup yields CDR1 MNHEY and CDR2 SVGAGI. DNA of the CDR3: TGTGCCAGCAGTCGGGGACAGGGAGGTGGCTACACCTTC. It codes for CASSRGQGGGYTF.

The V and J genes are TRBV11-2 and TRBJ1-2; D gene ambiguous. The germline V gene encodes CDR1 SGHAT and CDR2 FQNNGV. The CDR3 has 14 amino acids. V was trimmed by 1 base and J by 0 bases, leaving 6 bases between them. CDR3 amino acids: CASSLAPTNYGYTF. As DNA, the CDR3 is TGTGCCAGCAGCTTAGCCCCTACTAACTATGGCTACACCTTC.

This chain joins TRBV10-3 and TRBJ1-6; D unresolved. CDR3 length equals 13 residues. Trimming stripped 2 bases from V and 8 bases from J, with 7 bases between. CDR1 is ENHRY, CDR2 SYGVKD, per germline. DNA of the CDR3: TGTGCCATCAGTGAGGGCGCCCATTCACCCCTCCACTTT. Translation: CAISEGAHSPLHF.

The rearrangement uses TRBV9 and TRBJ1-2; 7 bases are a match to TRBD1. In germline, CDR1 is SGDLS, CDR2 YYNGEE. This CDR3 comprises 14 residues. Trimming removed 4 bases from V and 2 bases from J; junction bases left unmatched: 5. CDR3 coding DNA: TGTGCCAGCAGCCCAGGGACAGAAAACTATGGCTACACCTTC. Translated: CASSPGTENYGYTF. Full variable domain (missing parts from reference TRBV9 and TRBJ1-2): DSGVTQTPKHLITATGQRVTLRCSPRSGDLSVYWYQQSLDQGLQFLIQYYNGEERAKGNILERFSAQQFPDLHSELNLSSLELGDSALYFCASSPGTENYGYTFGSGTRLTVV.

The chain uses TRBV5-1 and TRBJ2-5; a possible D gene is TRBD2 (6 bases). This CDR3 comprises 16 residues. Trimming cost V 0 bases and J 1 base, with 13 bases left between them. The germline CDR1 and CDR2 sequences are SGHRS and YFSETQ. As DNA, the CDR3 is TGCGCCAGCAGCTTGGGTCCCGGAGGGGCCCAAGAGACCCAGTACTTC. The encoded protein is CASSLGPGGAQETQYF.

The CDR3 coding sequence is TGCGCCAGCAGCTTCTCGACTAGCGGGGGGTACTACGAGCAGTACTTC. This codes for CASSFSTSGGYYEQYF. The chain links TRBV5-1 to TRBJ2-7; TRBD2 agrees at 13 bases. Per germline, CDR1 SGHRS and CDR2 YFSETQ. Trimming removed 2 bases from V and 3 bases from J; junction bases left unmatched: 5. The CDR3 runs to 16 residues.

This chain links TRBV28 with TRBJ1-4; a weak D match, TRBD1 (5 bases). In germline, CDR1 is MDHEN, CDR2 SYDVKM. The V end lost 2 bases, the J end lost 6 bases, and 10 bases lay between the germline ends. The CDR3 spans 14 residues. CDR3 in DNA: TGTGCCAGCAGTTTAGTAGGGGCCCATGAAAAACTGTTTTTT. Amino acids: CASSLVGAHEKLFF.

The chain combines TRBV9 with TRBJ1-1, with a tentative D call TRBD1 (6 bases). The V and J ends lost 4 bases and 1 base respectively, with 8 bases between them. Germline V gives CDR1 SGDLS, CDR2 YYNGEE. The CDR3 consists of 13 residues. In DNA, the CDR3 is TGTGCCAGCAGCCAGGGGCCGAACACTGAAGCTTTCTTT. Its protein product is CASSQGPNTEAFF.

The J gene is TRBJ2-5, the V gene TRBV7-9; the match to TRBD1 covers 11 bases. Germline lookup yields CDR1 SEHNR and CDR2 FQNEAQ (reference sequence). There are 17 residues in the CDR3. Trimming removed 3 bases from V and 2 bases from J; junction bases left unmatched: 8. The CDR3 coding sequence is TGTGCCAGCAGCTTTTTGGGACAGGGGGAAGGGCAAGAGACCCAGTACTTC. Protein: CASSFLGQGEGQETQYF.

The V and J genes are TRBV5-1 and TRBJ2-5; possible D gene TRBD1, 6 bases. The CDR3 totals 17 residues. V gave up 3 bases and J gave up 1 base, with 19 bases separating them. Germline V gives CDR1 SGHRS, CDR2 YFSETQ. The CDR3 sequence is CASSWVGGPETQETQYF. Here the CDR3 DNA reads TGCGCCAGCAGCTGGGTAGGGGGACCGGAGACCCAAGAGACCCAGTACTTC.

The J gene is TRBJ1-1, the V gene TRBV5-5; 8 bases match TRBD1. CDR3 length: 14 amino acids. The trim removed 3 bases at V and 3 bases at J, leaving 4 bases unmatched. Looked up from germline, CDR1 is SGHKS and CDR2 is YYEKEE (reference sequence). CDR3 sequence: CASSSGQGYTEAFF. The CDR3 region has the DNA TGTGCCAGCAGCTCAGGACAGGGATACACTGAAGCTTTCTTT. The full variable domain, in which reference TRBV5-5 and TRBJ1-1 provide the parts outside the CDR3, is DAGVTQSPTHLIKTRGQQVTLRCSPISGHKSVSWYQQVLGQGPQFIFQYYEKEERGRGNFPDRFSARQFPNYSSELNVNALLLGDSALYLCASSSGQGYTEAFFGQGTRLTVV.

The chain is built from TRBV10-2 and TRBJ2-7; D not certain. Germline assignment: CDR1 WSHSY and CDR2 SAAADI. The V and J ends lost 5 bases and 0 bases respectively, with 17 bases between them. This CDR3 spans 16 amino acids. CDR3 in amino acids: CASSKIGLSSSYEQYV. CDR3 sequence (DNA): TGCGCCAGCAGTAAGATAGGCTTATCGAGCTCCTACGAGCAGTACGTC.

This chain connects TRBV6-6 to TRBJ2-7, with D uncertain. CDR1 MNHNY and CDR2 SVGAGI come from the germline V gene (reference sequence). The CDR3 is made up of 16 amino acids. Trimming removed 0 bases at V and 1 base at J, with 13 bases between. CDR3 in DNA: TGTGCCAGCAGTTACTCCCTCGAAGGGCCGTCCTACGAGCAGTACGTC. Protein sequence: CASSYSLEGPSYEQYV.

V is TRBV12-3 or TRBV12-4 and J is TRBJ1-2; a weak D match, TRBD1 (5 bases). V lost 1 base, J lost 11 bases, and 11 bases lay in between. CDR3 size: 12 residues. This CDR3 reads CASSLGAGWYTF. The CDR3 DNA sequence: TGTGCCAGCAGTTTAGGGGCAGGGTGGTACACCTTC.